A selection of T cell receptor beta chains follows, all from one sample in a study of PD-L1 blockade in urothelial cancer. Sequencing used immunoSEQ multiplex PCR; TCRdb keeps in-frame clones, though not all of them. The sample lists more than 90,000 clones, 87% seen once, with 2% in the top ten. The source material was PBMCs, sampled around atezolizumab (anti-PD-L1) treatment. The receptors originated from a man between 60 and 75 years old with urothelial cancer. The CDR3 runs from the conserved cysteine through the conserved F or W. D genes are given only for firm matches. Not every row has a clone size; where given, it reads once, few, many or a size class.

size: once; V: TRBV13; J: TRBJ2-7; D: -; CDR3: CASSATRAGREQYF; DNA: TGTGCCAGCAGCGCGACCCGGGCGGGGCGAGAGCAGTACTTC
size: -; V: TRBV2; J: TRBJ2-7; D: TRBD2; CDR3: CASNPAGGTVYEQYF; DNA: TGTGCCAGCAATCCTGCGGGAGGGACAGTATACGAGCAGTACTTC
size: few; V: TRBV5-1; J: TRBJ2-4; D: -; CDR3: CASSPQAPGTLAKNIQYF; DNA: TGCGCCAGCAGCCCCCAGGCTCCTGGAACACTAGCCAAAAACATTCAGTACTTC
size: -; V: TRBV30; J: TRBJ1-3; D: -; CDR3: CAWSVLGPPSSGNTIYF; DNA: TGTGCCTGGAGTGTACTAGGACCGCCCAGCTCTGGAAACACCATATATTTT
size: -; V: TRBV27; J: TRBJ2-1; D: -; CDR3: CASSSQLAGWEYNEQFF; DNA: TGTGCCAGCAGTTCCCAACTAGCCGGTTGGGAATACAATGAGCAGTTCTTC
size: -; V: TRBV10-3; J: TRBJ1-1; D: TRBD1; CDR3: CAINDRATEAFF; DNA: TGTGCCATCAACGACAGGGCTACTGAAGCTTTCTTT
size: -; V: TRBV11-3; J: TRBJ1-2; D: TRBD1; CDR3: CASSPRTGAGYTF; DNA: TGTGCCAGCAGCCCAAGGACAGGGGCCGGCTACACCTTC
size: -; V: TRBV7-9; J: TRBJ2-7; D: TRBD2; CDR3: CASSLASGLADEQYF; DNA: TGTGCCAGCAGCTTAGCGTCCGGACTAGCTGACGAGCAGTACTTC
size: -; V: TRBV7-9; J: TRBJ2-7; D: TRBD2; CDR3: CASSFGGSRYEQYF; DNA: TGTGCCAGCAGCTTCGGGGGGAGTCGATACGAGCAGTACTTC
size: -; V: TRBV9; J: TRBJ2-7; D: TRBD2; CDR3: CASSVGSGTSGASSYEQYF; DNA: TGTGCCAGCAGCGTAGGATCTGGGACTAGCGGGGCATCCTCCTACGAGCAGTACTTC
size: -; V: TRBV30; J: TRBJ1-1; D: -; CDR3: CAWTRVLNTEAFF; DNA: TGTGCCTGGACCCGGGTCCTGAACACTGAAGCTTTCTTT
size: -; V: TRBV29-1; J: TRBJ2-7; D: -; CDR3: CSVRQGGTYEQYF; DNA: TGCAGCGTTCGTCAGGGGGGTACCTACGAGCAGTACTTC
size: few; V: TRBV5-1; J: TRBJ2-1; D: TRBD1; CDR3: CASSFGTAPGGHNEQFF; DNA: TGCGCCAGCAGCTTCGGGACAGCACCGGGCGGGCACAATGAGCAGTTCTTC
size: -; V: TRBV11-1; J: TRBJ2-1; D: -; CDR3: CASSLGFGNEQFF; DNA: TGTGCCAGCAGCTTAGGATTCGGCAATGAGCAGTTCTTC
size: -; V: TRBV19; J: TRBJ1-2; D: -; CDR3: CASMTGGYGYTF; DNA: TGTGCCAGTATGACGGGAGGCTATGGCTACACCTTC
size: -; V: TRBV5-1; J: TRBJ1-5; D: TRBD1; CDR3: CASRGDRDDQPQHF; DNA: TGCGCCAGCAGAGGGGACAGGGATGATCAGCCCCAGCATTTT
size: -; V: TRBV11-3; J: TRBJ2-3; D: -; CDR3: CASSPSLLQDTQYF; DNA: TGTGCCAGCAGCCCCAGTCTTTTACAAGATACGCAGTATTTT
size: -; V: TRBV7-3; J: TRBJ2-5; D: TRBD2; CDR3: CASSLREGETQYF; DNA: TGTGCCAGCAGCTTAAGGGAGGGAGAGACCCAGTACTTC
size: -; V: TRBV21-1; J: TRBJ2-7; D: -; CDR3: CAASLAGGGGSYEQYF; DNA: TGTGCCGCCAGTTTAGCGGGAGGAGGGGGCTCCTACGAGCAGTACTTC
size: -; V: TRBV9; J: TRBJ1-2; D: TRBD1; CDR3: CASSARQGTNYGYTF; DNA: TGTGCCAGCAGCGCGAGACAGGGGACTAACTATGGCTACACCTTC
size: -; V: TRBV6-1; J: TRBJ1-5; D: -; CDR3: CASSEQVLQPQHF; DNA: TGTGCCAGCAGTGAACAGGTCCTGCAGCCCCAGCATTTT
size: -; V: TRBV5-6; J: TRBJ1-2; D: TRBD1; CDR3: CASSSGIDRDSGYTF; DNA: TGTGCCAGCAGCAGTGGGATTGACAGGGACAGTGGCTACACCTTC
size: -; V: TRBV27; J: TRBJ2-7; D: -; CDR3: CASSLRPAYEQYF; DNA: TGTGCCAGCAGCTTGCGCCCGGCCTACGAGCAGTACTTC
size: -; V: TRBV7-2; J: TRBJ2-7; D: -; CDR3: CASSLFRGANYEQYF; DNA: TGTGCCAGCAGCTTGTTTAGAGGAGCGAACTACGAGCAGTACTTC
size: once; V: TRBV5-5; J: TRBJ2-5; D: TRBD1; CDR3: CASSLRDRGETQYF; DNA: TGTGCCAGCAGCCTTCGGGACAGGGGAGAGACCCAGTACTTC
size: -; V: TRBV7-2; J: TRBJ2-1; D: TRBD2; CDR3: CASSLVVTSGNEQFF; DNA: TGTGCCAGCAGCTTAGTAGTGACTAGCGGCAATGAGCAGTTCTTC
size: few; V: TRBV10-1; J: TRBJ2-3; D: TRBD1; CDR3: CASREGQGADTQYF; DNA: TGCGCCAGCAGGGAAGGACAGGGAGCAGATACGCAGTATTTT
size: -; V: TRBV9; J: TRBJ2-1; D: TRBD2; CDR3: CASSVSSGDNEQFF; DNA: TGTGCCAGCAGCGTATCTAGCGGGGACAATGAGCAGTTCTTC
size: -; V: TRBV19; J: TRBJ2-7; D: -; CDR3: CASSISPANYEQYF; DNA: TGTGCCAGTAGTATATCCCCCGCGAACTACGAGCAGTACTTC
size: -; V: TRBV5-4; J: TRBJ1-4; D: -; CDR3: CASSPDRSNEKLFF; DNA: TGTGCCAGCAGCCCGGACAGATCTAATGAAAAACTGTTTTTT
size: -; V: TRBV2; J: TRBJ2-7; D: TRBD2; CDR3: CASSEGAAGTYEQYF; DNA: TGTGCCAGCAGTGAAGGGGCAGCGGGGACCTACGAGCAGTACTTC
size: -; V: TRBV6-5; J: TRBJ1-5; D: -; CDR3: CASKIQGGSNQPQHF; DNA: TGTGCCAGCAAAATACAGGGAGGGAGCAATCAGCCCCAGCATTTT
size: few; V: TRBV11-1; J: TRBJ2-7; D: -; CDR3: CASTVTGSYEQYF; DNA: TGTGCCAGCACCGTGACAGGCAGCTACGAGCAGTACTTC
size: -; V: TRBV6-1; J: TRBJ2-7; D: TRBD1; CDR3: CASSEMGQGSYEQYF; DNA: TGTGCCAGCAGTGAAATGGGACAGGGTTCCTACGAGCAGTACTTC
size: -; V: TRBV6-5; J: TRBJ2-5; D: TRBD2; CDR3: CASSYSSGGQETQYF; DNA: TGTGCCAGCAGTTACTCGAGCGGGGGCCAAGAGACCCAGTACTTC
size: -; V: TRBV6-5; J: TRBJ1-5; D: TRBD1; CDR3: CASRARGTGNQPQHF; DNA: TGTGCCAGCAGGGCCCGGGGGACAGGGAATCAGCCCCAGCATTTT
size: -; V: TRBV11-2; J: TRBJ1-6; D: TRBD1; CDR3: CASSSGGWNSPLHF; DNA: TGTGCCAGCAGCTCAGGGGGGTGGAATTCACCCCTCCACTTT
size: -; V: TRBV10-1; J: TRBJ2-7; D: TRBD1; CDR3: CASIPRSGQGARCSYEQYF; DNA: TGCGCCAGCATCCCCAGGTCCGGACAGGGGGCGCGGTGCTCCTACGAGCAGTACTTC
size: -; V: TRBV19; J: TRBJ2-3; D: -; CDR3: CASSIGGHQLGTDTQYF; DNA: TGTGCCAGTAGTATAGGGGGACATCAATTAGGCACAGATACGCAGTATTTT
size: -; V: TRBV7-2; J: TRBJ1-6; D: -; CDR3: CASSLAWGYSPLHF; DNA: TGTGCCAGCAGCTTAGCATGGGGCTATTCACCCCTCCACTTT
size: -; V: TRBV27; J: TRBJ2-3; D: -; CDR3: CASSRGGFGTDTQYF; DNA: TGTGCCAGCAGTCGAGGGGGTTTCGGCACAGATACGCAGTATTTT
size: -; V: TRBV4-3; J: TRBJ2-5; D: -; CDR3: CASSQAVPKPYREGETQYF; DNA: TGCGCCAGCAGCCAAGCAGTACCCAAACCTTACAGGGAGGGAGAGACCCAGTACTTC
size: -; V: TRBV6-5; J: TRBJ2-7; D: -; CDR3: CASVEAGTYEQYF; DNA: TGTGCCAGCGTCGAGGCGGGGACCTACGAGCAGTACTTC
size: -; V: TRBV29-1; J: TRBJ1-3; D: -; CDR3: CSVGTSGNTIYF; DNA: TGCAGCGTTGGGACATCTGGAAACACCATATATTTT
size: once; V: TRBV5-1; J: TRBJ2-1; D: TRBD1; CDR3: CASSLEQGAYNEQFF; DNA: TGCGCCAGCAGCTTGGAACAGGGGGCCTACAATGAGCAGTTCTTC